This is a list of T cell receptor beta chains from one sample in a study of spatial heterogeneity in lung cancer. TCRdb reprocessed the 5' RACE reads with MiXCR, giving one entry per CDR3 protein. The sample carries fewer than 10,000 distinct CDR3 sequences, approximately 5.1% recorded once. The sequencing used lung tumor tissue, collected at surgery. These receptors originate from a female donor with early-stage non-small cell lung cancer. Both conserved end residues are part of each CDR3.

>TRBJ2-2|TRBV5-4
CASSPGAGYTGELFF
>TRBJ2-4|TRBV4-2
CASSPTGTRLLGAKNIQYF
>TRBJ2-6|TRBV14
CASSQQGPGANVLTF
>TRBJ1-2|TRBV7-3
CASSLSPQGDGYNF
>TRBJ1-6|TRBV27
CASSLLQGVNSPLHF
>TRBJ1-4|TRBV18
CASSPAGQRNEKLFF
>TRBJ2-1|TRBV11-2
CASSARKKDSSGRESGEQFF
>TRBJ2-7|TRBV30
CAWNERELQEQYF
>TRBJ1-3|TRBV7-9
CASSPLLLTRNTIYF
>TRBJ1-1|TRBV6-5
CASSYSWEGWDTEAFF
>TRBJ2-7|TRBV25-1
CASSESVRAGPSYEQYF
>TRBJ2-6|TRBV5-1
CASSFDATGANVLTF
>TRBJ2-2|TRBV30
CAWNGWGPHGELFF
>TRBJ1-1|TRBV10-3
CAISSRSGQGFPTEAFF
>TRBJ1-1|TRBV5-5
CASSLETVALNTEAFF
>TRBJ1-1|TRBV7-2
CASSLGFRQGEAFF
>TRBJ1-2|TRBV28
CASNTDRGDGYTF
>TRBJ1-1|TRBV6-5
CASSYSTEGDTEAFF
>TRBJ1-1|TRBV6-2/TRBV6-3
CASSYLQTGLNTEAFF
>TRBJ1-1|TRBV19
CASSIGQGTEAFF
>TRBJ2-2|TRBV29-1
CSVAGGTREWAGELFF
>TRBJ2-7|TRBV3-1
CASSPGTSGGLAQYF
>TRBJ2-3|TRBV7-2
CASSLMGQGGDTQYF
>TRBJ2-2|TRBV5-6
CASNLNTGELFF
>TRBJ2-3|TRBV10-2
CASSFQVGNANTDTQYF
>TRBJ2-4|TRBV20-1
CSARGQGLTKNIQYF
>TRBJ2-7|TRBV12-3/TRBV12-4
CASSPGREKQYF
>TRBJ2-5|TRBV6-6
CASSYSREDATQYF
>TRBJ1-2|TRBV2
CASLLGQVDGYTF
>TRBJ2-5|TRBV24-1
CATSAKVPYQETQYF
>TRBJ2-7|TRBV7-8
CASSPPPGYEQYF
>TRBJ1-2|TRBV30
CAWTPGRYGYTF
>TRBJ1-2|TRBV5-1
CASSTYREDGYTF
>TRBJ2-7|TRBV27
CASRPRWGGRDEQYF
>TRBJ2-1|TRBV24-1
CATSEPFEEQFF
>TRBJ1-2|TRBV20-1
CSALSNYGYTF
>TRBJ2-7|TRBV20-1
CSALRSLAGGYEQYF
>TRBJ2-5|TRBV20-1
CSARGGGAETQYF
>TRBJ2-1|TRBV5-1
CASSRGGRDNEQFF
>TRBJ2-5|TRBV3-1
CASSQEAAGTEETQYF
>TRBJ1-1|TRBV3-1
CASSQDRAYRTEAFF
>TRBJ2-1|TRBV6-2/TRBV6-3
CASSLRTVVAGLSNEQFF
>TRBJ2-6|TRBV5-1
CASSLRSGTGANVLTF
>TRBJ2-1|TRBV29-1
CSVDRVDEQFF
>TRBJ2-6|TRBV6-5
CASSYEGFGANVLTF
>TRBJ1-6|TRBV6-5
CASSEAGTDDSPLHF
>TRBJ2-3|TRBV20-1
CSAPRTTDTQYF
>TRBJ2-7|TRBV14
CASSQGTSGLREQYF
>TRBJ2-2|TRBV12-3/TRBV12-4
CASSSGTETGELFF
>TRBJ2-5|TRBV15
CATSREDETQYF
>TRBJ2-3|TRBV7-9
CASSLGTSGTDTQYF
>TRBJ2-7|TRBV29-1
CSVELGGFPYEQYF
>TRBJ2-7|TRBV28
CASGGGIPYEQYF